This T cell receptor beta chain comes out of a study of long-term antiretroviral therapy in people with HIV. General observations from the study: Once patients were on ART, diversity went higher but still fell short of transplant donor controls.

Survey-level resolution applied to immunoSEQ assay v3.0. Sequencing was designed to cover 40,000-50,000 T-cell genomes in each sample. TCRdb's copy holds only in-frame clones and misses some; the assay was immunoSEQ multiplex PCR. Of about 20,000 clones in the sample, about 80% were seen once. Concerning this clone itself: No antigen is known for it.

Per individual, the PBMC samples numbered at least one pre-ART and at least two post-ART. Among participants with HIV, every one received treatment in the United States. Trimming removed 8 bases from V and 8 bases from J, with 14 bases in between. The CDR3 length is 13 residues. Germline V gives CDR1 SGDLS, CDR2 YYNGEE. The sample was unsorted PBMCs, taken 0.2 years after starting antiretroviral therapy. The chain carries TRBV9 and TRBJ1-6; D gene uncertain. This TCR was recovered from a woman in her thirties or forties with HIV. The chain's CDR3 is CASARGTDSPLHF. The CDR3 DNA is TGTGCCAGTGCAAGAGGTACGGATTCACCCCTCCACTTT.